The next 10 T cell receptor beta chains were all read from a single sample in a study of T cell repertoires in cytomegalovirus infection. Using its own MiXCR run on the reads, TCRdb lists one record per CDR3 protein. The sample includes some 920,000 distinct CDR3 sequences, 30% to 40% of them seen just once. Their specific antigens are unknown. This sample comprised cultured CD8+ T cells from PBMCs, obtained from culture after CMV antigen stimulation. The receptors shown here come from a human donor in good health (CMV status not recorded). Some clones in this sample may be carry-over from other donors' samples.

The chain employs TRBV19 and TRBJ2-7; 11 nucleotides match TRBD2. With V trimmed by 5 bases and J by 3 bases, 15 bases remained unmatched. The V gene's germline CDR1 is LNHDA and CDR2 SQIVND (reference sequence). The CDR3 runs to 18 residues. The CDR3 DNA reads TGTGCCAGTAGTTCCAGGGGGCTAGCGGGGGGTTCCCACTACGAGCAGTACTTC. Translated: CASSSRGLAGGSHYEQYF.

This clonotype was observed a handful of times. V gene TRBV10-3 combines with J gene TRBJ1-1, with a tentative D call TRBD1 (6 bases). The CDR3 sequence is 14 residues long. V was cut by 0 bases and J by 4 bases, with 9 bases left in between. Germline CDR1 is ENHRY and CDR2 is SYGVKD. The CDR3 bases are TGTGCCATCAGTGAGTCGAGGGGGGGCACTGAAGCTTTCTTT. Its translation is CAISESRGGTEAFF.

The CDR3 DNA reads as TGTGCCAGCTCGCGGTACCGACAGCCACGGACTAATGAAAAACTGTTTTTT. Protein sequence: CASSRYRQPRTNEKLFF. This chain connects TRBV5-6 to TRBJ1-4; TRBD1 might be the D (5 bases). V was shortened by 7 bases and J by 2 bases, with 21 bases between the two germline ends. This CDR3 has 17 residues. CDR1 is SGHDT, CDR2 YYEEEE, per germline.

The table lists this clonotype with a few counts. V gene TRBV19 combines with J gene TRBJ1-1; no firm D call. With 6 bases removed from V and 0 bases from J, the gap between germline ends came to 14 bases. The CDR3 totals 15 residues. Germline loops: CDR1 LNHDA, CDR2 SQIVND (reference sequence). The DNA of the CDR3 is TGTGCCAGTAGCCTCCCGGTGGGCATGAACACTGAAGCTTTCTTT. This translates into CASSLPVGMNTEAFF. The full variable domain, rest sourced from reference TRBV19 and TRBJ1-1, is DGGITQSPKYLFRKEGQNVTLSCEQNLNHDAMYWYRQDPGQGLRLIYYSQIVNDFQKGDIAEGYSVSREKKESFPLTVTSAQKNPTAFYLCASSLPVGMNTEAFFGQGTRLTVV.

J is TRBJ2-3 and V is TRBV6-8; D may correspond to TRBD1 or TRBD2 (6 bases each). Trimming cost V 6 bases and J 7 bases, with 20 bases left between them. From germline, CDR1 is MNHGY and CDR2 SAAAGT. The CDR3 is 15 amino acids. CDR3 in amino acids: CASRPGGGAGHTQYF. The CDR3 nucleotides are TGTGCCAGCAGGCCCGGGGGCGGGGCGGGGCATACGCAGTATTTT.

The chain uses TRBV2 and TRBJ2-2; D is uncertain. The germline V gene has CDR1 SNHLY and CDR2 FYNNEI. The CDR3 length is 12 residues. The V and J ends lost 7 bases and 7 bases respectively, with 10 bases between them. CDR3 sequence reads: CASNGVYGELFF. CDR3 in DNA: TGTGCCAGCAATGGCGTATACGGGGAGCTGTTTTTT.

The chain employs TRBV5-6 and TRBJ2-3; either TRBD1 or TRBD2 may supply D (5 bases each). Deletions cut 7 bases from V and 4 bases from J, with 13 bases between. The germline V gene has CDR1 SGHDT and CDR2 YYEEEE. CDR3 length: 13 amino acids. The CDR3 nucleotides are TGTGCCAGCCTCCCCTGGGGGTCAGATACGCAGTATTTT. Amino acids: CASLPWGSDTQYF.

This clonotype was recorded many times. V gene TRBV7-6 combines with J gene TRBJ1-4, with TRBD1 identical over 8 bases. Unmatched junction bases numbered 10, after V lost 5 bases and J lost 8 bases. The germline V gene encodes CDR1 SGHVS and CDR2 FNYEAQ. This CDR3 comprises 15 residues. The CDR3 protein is CASSPTGGAKEKLFF. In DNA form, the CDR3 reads TGTGCCAGCAGCCCCACAGGGGGAGCAAAGGAAAAACTGTTTTTT.

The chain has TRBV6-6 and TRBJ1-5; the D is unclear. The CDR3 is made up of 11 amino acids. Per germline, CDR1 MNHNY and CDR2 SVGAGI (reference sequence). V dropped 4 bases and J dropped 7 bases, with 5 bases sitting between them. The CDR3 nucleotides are TGTGCCAGCAGTTCCCAACAGCCCCAGCATTTT. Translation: CASSSQQPQHF.

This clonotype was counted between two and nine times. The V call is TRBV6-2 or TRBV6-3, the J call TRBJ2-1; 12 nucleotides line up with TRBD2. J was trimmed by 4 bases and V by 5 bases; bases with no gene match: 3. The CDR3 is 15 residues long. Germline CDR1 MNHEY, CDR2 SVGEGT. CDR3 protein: CASSRLAGVYNEQFF. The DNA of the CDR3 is TGTGCCAGCAGTCGACTAGCGGGGGTATACAATGAGCAGTTCTTC.